This TCR beta chain is from a study of T-cell memory formation after mild COVID-19. Study context: For the most part, TCR clusters were specific to one donor.

In its sample, this clonotype was seen a few times. Its antigen is as yet unknown. The study, taken as a whole, reports: Prior to infection, memory already included some responding clones, suggesting cross-reactive memory joined. Among clones contracting day 15 to 85, CD4/CD8 was balanced, whereas later expanders leaned CD4+.

With constant-segment primers, 5'RACE yielded cDNA libraries of TCR alpha and TCR beta that carried sample barcodes and UMIs. TCRdb reprocessed the 5' RACE reads via MiXCR and lists one record per CDR3 protein. The top ten hold 11% to 15% of the sample, which has roughly 150,000 distinct CDR3 sequences, about 14% seen once. Trimming took off 7 bases at V and 10 bases at J, with 26 bases between the two ends. This CDR3 region has 16 residues. Sequencing was carried out using PBMCs or a T cell subset sorted from them (not recorded which). The origin of this receptor is an adult woman who had mild COVID-19 (a few samples of this study predate the infection). Cell type and time point are not known. This chain links TRBV12-3 or TRBV12-4 with TRBJ2-1; D tentatively reads TRBD1 or TRBD2 (6 bases each). The CDR3 DNA reads TGTGCCAGCACCCCTTGGGGGGCTAACCCCCTCGGGGAGCAGTTCTTC. Translation gives CASTPWGANPLGEQFF.